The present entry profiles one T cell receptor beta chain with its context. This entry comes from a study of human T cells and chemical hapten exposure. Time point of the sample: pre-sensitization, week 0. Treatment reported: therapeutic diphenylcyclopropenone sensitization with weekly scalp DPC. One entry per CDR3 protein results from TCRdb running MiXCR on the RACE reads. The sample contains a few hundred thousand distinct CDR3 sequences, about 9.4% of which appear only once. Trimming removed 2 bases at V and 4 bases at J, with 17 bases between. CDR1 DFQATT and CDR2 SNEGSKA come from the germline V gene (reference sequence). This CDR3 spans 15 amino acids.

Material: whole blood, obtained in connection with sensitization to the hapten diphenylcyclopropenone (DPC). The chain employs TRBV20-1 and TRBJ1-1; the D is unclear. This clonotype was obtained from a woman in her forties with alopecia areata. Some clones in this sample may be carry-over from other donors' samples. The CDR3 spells CSARRLGISRTEAFF. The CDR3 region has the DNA TGCAGTGCTAGAAGACTGGGTATCTCCCGCACTGAAGCTTTCTTT.